The clone carrying this TCR beta chain came up once. The antigen is undetermined. The source of the sample is a study of cytomegalovirus exposure and HLA in healthy donors. Study-level points and caveats: Reports indicated that the classifier achieved high specificity and sensitivity in diagnosing cytomegalovirus status. In an earlier analysis, productive rearrangement rates for most beta V segments clustered near 87% or 30%.

CDR1 MGHRA and CDR2 YSYEKL come from the germline V gene. The CDR3 is made up of 13 amino acids. Trimming at V came to 4 bases and at J to 4 bases, leaving 2 bases not matched to a gene. PCR employed 60 Vbeta and 13 Jbeta primers. TCRdb keeps only in-frame clones here, not all; method: immunoSEQ multiplex PCR. The table records 150,000 to 200,000 clones, less than 85% of them present only once. The clonotype originates from a man in his forties in good health and CMV-seronegative. This chain uses TRBV4-1 with TRBJ2-5; 8 positions match TRBD2. Sequenced material: PBMCs. The CDR3 loop reads CASSPRGGETQYF. DNA of the CDR3: TGCGCCAGCAGCCCCCGGGGGGGAGAGACCCAGTACTTC.